A selection of T cell receptor beta chains follows, all from one sample in a study of T cells in Graves' hyperthyroidism and ophthalmopathy. A single record per CDR3 protein comes from TCRdb applying MiXCR to the multiplex PCR reads. The data hold some 700,000 distinct CDR3 sequences, with 15% to 20% observed a single time. Sequenced sample: blood. The receptors derive from a man aged 50 or older with Graves' hyperthyroidism. The CDR3 runs from the conserved cysteine through the conserved F or W. The D gene is left open where the match is weak. Only part of the rows carry a size: once, few, many, or a class if the clone is expanded.

j_call,clone_size,v_call,d_call,cdr3_nt,cdr3_aa
TRBJ1-6,-,TRBV12-3/TRBV12-4,-,TGTGCCAGCAGTTTAGGGGGAAACGACATAGGACCCCTCCACTTT,CASSLGGNDIGPLHF
TRBJ1-4,-,TRBV27,-,TGTGCCAGCAGTTTTGGAGAGGATGAAAAACTGTTTTTT,CASSFGEDEKLFF
TRBJ2-1,few,TRBV4-1,-,TGCGCCAGCAGCCAGGTGGAGGGGGGGGGAGGGCCAATCTACAATGAGCAGTTCTTC,CASSQVEGGGGPIYNEQFF
TRBJ2-1,many,TRBV28,TRBD2,TGTGCCAGCAGTTACCAGACTAGCGGGATTACGGCCAACAATGAGCAGTTCTTC,CASSYQTSGITANNEQFF
TRBJ1-2,many,TRBV28,TRBD1,TGTGCCAGCAGTTCCTTGACAGGGGGGGACCTAAACTATGGCTACACCTTC,CASSSLTGGDLNYGYTF
TRBJ2-7,-,TRBV28,-,TGTGCCAGCAGTTTAGGAACAGGTCTTCTCTCCTACGAGCAGTACTTC,CASSLGTGLLSYEQYF
TRBJ2-5,many,TRBV6-2/TRBV6-3,TRBD2,TGTGCCAGCAGTTACGGGTTAGCGGGAGAAGAGACCCAGTACTTC,CASSYGLAGEETQYF
TRBJ2-2,many,TRBV24-1,-,TGTGCCACCAGTGATCGAGGGGGTTTCACCGGGGAGCTGTTTTTT,CATSDRGGFTGELFF
TRBJ2-5,-,TRBV6-1,TRBD2,TGTGCCAGCAGTGAAGCTTCTAGCGGGACCTTGGAGACCCAGTACTTC,CASSEASSGTLETQYF
TRBJ1-1,-,TRBV7-2,TRBD1,TGTGCCAGCACCGGGACAGGGACAAGCACTGAAGCTTTCTTT,CASTGTGTSTEAFF
TRBJ2-5,-,TRBV2,TRBD2,TGTGCCAGCAGTCCGGGACTAGCGGGGGTGACCCAGTACTTC,CASSPGLAGVTQYF
TRBJ2-1,-,TRBV19,TRBD2,TGTGCCAGTCATAGCGGGAGTGCCTACAATGAGCAGTTCTTC,CASHSGSAYNEQFF
TRBJ2-4,few,TRBV12-3/TRBV12-4,-,TGTGCCAGCAGTTTACGTAGCGGCATTCAGTACTTC,CASSLRSGIQYF
TRBJ1-2,few,TRBV12-3/TRBV12-4,-,TGTGCCAGCAGTTCCCCCGAGGGGGTTTTAGGTGGCTACACCTTC,CASSSPEGVLGGYTF
TRBJ1-1,-,TRBV9,-,TGTGCCAGCAGCGCCGACAGCATGAACACTGAAGCTTTCTTT,CASSADSMNTEAFF
TRBJ2-1,many,TRBV6-1,-,TGTGCCAGCAGTGAAGAGACTATGAGCTCCTACAATGAGCAGTTCTTC,CASSEETMSSYNEQFF
TRBJ1-1,many,TRBV18,-,TGTGCCAGCTCACAACCGACAGGGAACACTGAAGCTTTCTTT,CASSQPTGNTEAFF
TRBJ2-7,-,TRBV5-1,-,TGCGCCAGCAGCTCAGTGGCGGGGACCTACGAGCAGTACTTC,CASSSVAGTYEQYF
TRBJ2-1,many,TRBV2,TRBD2,TGTGCCAGCAGATTTGGACTAGCGGGAGGCAATGAGCAGTTCTTC,CASRFGLAGGNEQFF
TRBJ1-5,-,TRBV6-1,-,TGTGCCAGCAGTGAAGAGTATTGGCAGCCCCAGCATTTT,CASSEEYWQPQHF
TRBJ2-3,-,TRBV19,-,TGTGCCAGTAGTATGGCGCCGTCCACAGATACGCAGTATTTT,CASSMAPSTDTQYF
TRBJ2-4,few,TRBV28,-,TGTGCCAGCAGTTTAGGTAGCGCAGAAGGAAGAAACATTCAGTACTTC,CASSLGSAEGRNIQYF
TRBJ2-5,many,TRBV20-1,-,TGCAGTGCGAGCCCTCCCTTAACTAAAAGGGAGACCCAGTACTTC,CSASPPLTKRETQYF
TRBJ1-3,few,TRBV7-2,TRBD1,TGTGCCAGCAGCAAAACCGGGACAGGGAGCTCTGGAAACACCATATATTTT,CASSKTGTGSSGNTIYF
TRBJ2-5,many,TRBV28,-,TGTGCCAGCAGGGTAGGGTGGGAGACCCAGTACTTC,CASRVGWETQYF
TRBJ1-5,-,TRBV10-2,-,TGCGCCAGCAGTGTACAGTATCAGCCCCAGCATTTT,CASSVQYQPQHF
TRBJ1-2,many,TRBV24-1,-,TGTGCCACCAGTGACAGCAACTATGGCTACACCTTC,CATSDSNYGYTF
TRBJ1-1,-,TRBV11-2,-,TGTGCCAGCAGCTTTGTCAGTCTGAAGACTGAAGCTTTCTTT,CASSFVSLKTEAFF
TRBJ2-1,many,TRBV19,-,TGTGCCAGTAGTATAGTCTTAAAATCCTACAATGAGCAGTTCTTC,CASSIVLKSYNEQFF
TRBJ1-4,-,TRBV24-1,TRBD1,TGTGCCACCAGTGATCCGGGACAGGGAAGGGAAAAACTGTTTTTT,CATSDPGQGREKLFF
TRBJ1-5,-,TRBV5-4,-,TGTGCCAGCAGCCCTGCCCCAACTAGCAATCAGCCCCAGCATTTT,CASSPAPTSNQPQHF
TRBJ1-1,many,TRBV10-3,-,TGTGCCATCAGTGAGCTCGGGAGTGGTGAAGCTTTCTTT,CAISELGSGEAFF
TRBJ2-2,-,TRBV7-9,-,TGTGCCAGCAGGACGGGGCTTACCGGGGAGCTGTTTTTT,CASRTGLTGELFF
TRBJ2-5,-,TRBV20-1,TRBD1,TGCAGTGCTAGAGATCTCCTGAGACAGGGTCAAGAGACCCAGTACTTC,CSARDLLRQGQETQYF
TRBJ2-1,few,TRBV19,TRBD2,TGTGCCAGTAGTATATCGGGAGGGGTGTCCAATGAGCAGTTCTTC,CASSISGGVSNEQFF
TRBJ1-1,many,TRBV29-1,-,TGCAGCGTTGAATTGACAGCGAACACTGAAGCTTTCTTT,CSVELTANTEAFF
TRBJ1-5,many,TRBV20-1,TRBD1,TGCAGTGCTTCGCGCCGGGACAGGGGGTCCCAATGGGCCCAGCATTTT,CSASRRDRGSQWAQHF
TRBJ1-1,many,TRBV27,TRBD1,TGTGCCAGCAGTACAAAGACAGGGGCGACCTTGACGAACACTGAAGCTTTCTTT,CASSTKTGATLTNTEAFF
TRBJ2-3,few,TRBV6-2/TRBV6-3,TRBD2,TGTGCCAGCAGCCCTTTTTGGGAGGGCCGTGATACGCAGTATTTT,CASSPFWEGRDTQYF
TRBJ1-6,many,TRBV6-2/TRBV6-3,-,TGTGCCAGCAATACAATGGCGGATTCACCCCTCCACTTT,CASNTMADSPLHF
TRBJ2-2,few,TRBV27,TRBD2,TGTGCCAGCAGTTTATCGGGGAGGGCAAATACCGGGGAGCTGTTTTTT,CASSLSGRANTGELFF
TRBJ2-1,-,TRBV11-2,TRBD2,TGTGCCAGCAGCCCCCCCCCGGGACTAGCGGGAGGTGCCTCCTACAATGAGCAGTTCTTC,CASSPPPGLAGGASYNEQFF
TRBJ2-2,-,TRBV7-6,-,TGTGCCAGCAGTTACGCCCAGCGAGCCAACACCGGGGAGCTGTTTTTT,CASSYAQRANTGELFF
TRBJ2-7,many,TRBV27,TRBD2,TGTGCCAGCAGTGGACTAGCGGGAGTTGAGCAGTACTTC,CASSGLAGVEQYF
TRBJ2-3,many,TRBV7-9,TRBD2,TGTGCCAGCAGCTTAAGTCTAGCGGGAAGAGATACGCAGTATTTT,CASSLSLAGRDTQYF
TRBJ2-7,many,TRBV11-1,-,TGTGCCAGCAGCTTAGAGGTCGGCTACGAGCAGTACTTC,CASSLEVGYEQYF
TRBJ2-1,many,TRBV12-3/TRBV12-4,-,TGTGCCAGCAGTTTACGGGGTGGTGAGCAGTTCTTC,CASSLRGGEQFF
TRBJ2-3,many,TRBV6-2/TRBV6-3,TRBD2,TGTGCCAGCAGTTATGGGACTAGCGGGAGTCCAGATACGCAGTATTTT,CASSYGTSGSPDTQYF
TRBJ1-1,-,TRBV20-1,TRBD1,TGCAGTGCTCACCCTCGGGACAGGGGGTCTACGTCGGCTTTCTTT,CSAHPRDRGSTSAFF
TRBJ2-7,many,TRBV12-3/TRBV12-4,-,TGTGCCAGCAGTTTAAACCGGGACGGAGACTACGAGCAGTACTTC,CASSLNRDGDYEQYF
TRBJ2-7,-,TRBV27,TRBD1,TGTGCCAGCAGTTTCTGGACAGGGGGTAGGGGCCGTTACGAGCAGTACTTC,CASSFWTGGRGRYEQYF
TRBJ2-3,-,TRBV5-1,-,TGCGCCAGCAGCTTGGGGAGGGGATACACAGATACGCAGTATTTT,CASSLGRGYTDTQYF
TRBJ2-2,many,TRBV12-3/TRBV12-4,-,TGTGCCAGCAGTTTATACGAGTCCGGGGAGCTGTTTTTT,CASSLYESGELFF